The 6 T cell receptor beta chains presented below share a single source sample, sequenced in a study of T cell responses to AZD1222 COVID-19 vaccine listed by TCRdb under 2021. The library was generated by the immunoSEQ multiplex PCR assay. This immuneACCESS table, as held by TCRdb, lists in-frame sequences with V and J called but not all clones. Of the missing ones, under half trace to an unresolved V gene in checked studies; the others have no known cause. A total of approximately 70,000 clones appear in this sample, roughly 84% of them only once. The leading ten clones occupy 24% of the sample. The time point label of this sample denotes: baseline before first vaccination. Sample: peripheral blood, taken on day 0 of AZD1222 vaccination. The receptor source for this set is an adult in good health.

In its sample, this clone was seen many times. The chain recombines TRBV7-9 with TRBJ2-1; D is unclear. The CDR3 length is 12 residues. V lost 2 bases to trimming and J lost 6 bases, with 5 bases between them. The V gene's germline CDR1 is SEHNR and CDR2 FQNEAQ (reference sequence). The CDR3 loop is CASSLYSNEQFF. In DNA, the CDR3 is TGTGCCAGCAGCTTATATAGCAATGAGCAGTTCTTC.

The V and J genes are TRBV4-1 and TRBJ1-3; D not resolved. CDR3 length: 16 residues. V was cut by 1 base and J by 0 bases, with 10 bases left in between. Looked up from germline, CDR1 is MGHRA and CDR2 is YSYEKL. The CDR3: CASSQGSRASGNTIYF. The CDR3 coding sequence is TGCGCCAGCAGCCAAGGGTCCAGAGCCTCTGGAAACACCATATATTTT.

This sequence joins TRBV10-1 and TRBJ1-2; D gene uncertain. V was pared by 2 bases and J by 6 bases, with 10 bases between. The germline V gene has CDR1 WNHNN and CDR2 SYGVQD (reference sequence). The CDR3 runs 13 residues. The CDR3 DNA reads as TGCGCCAGCAGTGAGGGCAGGCTGGATGGCTACACCTTC. This codes for CASSEGRLDGYTF.

J is TRBJ1-4 and V is TRBV4-1; 12 bases are a match to TRBD1. The CDR3 runs 19 residues. The germline V gene has CDR1 MGHRA and CDR2 YSYEKL. Germline trimming cut 5 bases from V and 3 bases from J; bases unmatched to any gene: 13. CDR3 in DNA: TGCGCCAGCAGCAGATCCGGGACAGGGGGCGGAATAGCTAATGAAAAACTGTTTTTT. Its protein is CASSRSGTGGGIANEKLFF.

V is TRBV3-1 (or the pseudogene TRBV3-2) and J is TRBJ1-1; D is undetermined. Between the trimmed V and J ends, which lost 0 bases and 4 bases, there was a span of 12 bases. This CDR3 comprises 15 residues. Germline V lookup: CDR1 LGHDT, CDR2 YNNKEL (reference sequence). This chain's CDR3 is CASSQDYGVSTEAFF. CDR3 nucleotide sequence: TGTGCCAGCAGCCAAGACTATGGGGTTAGCACTGAAGCTTTCTTT.

The chain has TRBV7-3 and TRBJ2-1; no clear D. Trimming left V 2 bases short and J 6 bases short, with 2 bases between. The germline V gene has CDR1 SGHTA and CDR2 FQGTGA. This CDR3 spans 11 amino acids. The CDR3 region has the DNA TGTGCCAGCAGCTTAGGCAATGAGCAGTTCTTC. Translation gives CASSLGNEQFF. The full variable domain, with the rest looked up from reference TRBV7-3 and TRBJ2-1, is GAGVSQTPSNKVTEKGKYVELRCDPISGHTALYWYRQSLGQGPEFLIYFQGTGAADDSGLPNDRFFAVRPEGSVSTLKIQRTERGDSAVYLCASSLGNEQFFGPGTRLTVL.